This TCR beta chain was recorded in a study of blood T cell repertoires in COVID-19. How the authors handled the data: Estimates of nucleated cell counts were drawn from the amplification of reference gene primers. This table comes from immunoSEQ multiplex PCR, and its TCRdb copy is limited to in-frame clones, with some not included. The V and J calls and clone size are taken from that table; D and trimming were inferred from the DNA. The table has about 520,000 clones, 70% to 90% seen once. This CDR3 is built from 18 residues. The V end was cut by 6 bases, the J end by 0 bases, with 21 bases between. Germline loops: CDR1 MDHEN, CDR2 SYDVKM.

The sequence was collected from a human donor in a cohort sampled during active COVID-19. The rearrangement links TRBV28 to TRBJ1-3; a possible D gene is TRBD1 (5 bases). Material for sequencing was peripheral blood. CDR3 nucleotides: TGTGCCAGCAGGCTCCAAACAGGATCGAGCCCCTCTGGAAACACCATATATTTT. Translating gives CASRLQTGSSPSGNTIYF.